Detailed here is one T cell receptor (beta chain). Its specificity is unknown. Here immunoSEQ multiplex PCR was the method, and the copy in TCRdb shows in-frame clones only, minus some. The table includes 90,000 to 120,000 clones, 70% to 90% detected once. Germline CDR1 WSHSY, CDR2 SAAADI. V dropped 4 bases and J dropped 2; count of bases not matched to a gene: 10. CDR3 length: 16 residues. This specimen belongs to a study of cytomegalovirus exposure and HLA in healthy donors. Study-level points and caveats: Under in vitro conditions, three CMV-associated chains were confirmed as specific for CMV antigens. Most sequenced TCRs were rare (though some public TCRs occurred in many donors). The tendency of first-cohort TCR clusters to co-occur in the 120 or so validation repertoires emerged from a later analysis.

This receptor was identified in a woman younger than 35 in good health and CMV-seronegative. The chain couples TRBV10-2 to TRBJ2-7; 8 positions match TRBD1. Material: PBMCs. The CDR3 protein is CASSGIVDRGTYEQYF. The CDR3 region has the DNA TGCGCCAGCAGTGGGATAGTCGACAGGGGCACCTACGAGCAGTACTTC.